The text below deals with one TCR beta chain. No antigen is known for it. This entry belongs to a study of Ad26.COV2.S vaccination and SARS-CoV-2 variants. General study points: Assessments of TCR breadth and depth may have underestimated the total T cell responses. Similar non-spike TCR breadth was observed in recipients of vaccine and of placebo. The authors reported substantial breadth in spike-specific CD8+ and CD4+ T cell responses after vaccination. Vaccine recipients posted higher spike-specific TCR breadth than their placebo counterparts.

V dropped 2 bases and J dropped 2 bases, with 22 bases sitting between them. Germline CDR1 reads LGHDT; CDR2 reads YNNKEL (reference sequence). CDR3 size: 19 residues. TCRdb's copy holds only in-frame clones and misses some; the assay was immunoSEQ multiplex PCR. Of around 86,000 clones in the sample, around 82% are singletons; the top ten hold about 15%. The chain recombines TRBV3-1 (or the pseudogene TRBV3-2) with TRBJ2-4; tentative D call: TRBD2 (5 bases). This sequence was found in a human donor who had recovered from COVID-19. The sequencing here drew on peripheral blood, taken after recovery from COVID-19. The CDR3 protein is CASSQTSGQGKVTKNIQYF. CDR3 in DNA: TGTGCCAGCAGCCAAACAAGCGGCCAAGGAAAGGTAACCAAAAACATTCAGTACTTC.